These 15 T cell receptor beta chains originate from one sample sequenced in a study of cytomegalovirus exposure and HLA in healthy donors. Primers for the PCR totalled 60 Vbeta and 13 Jbeta. TCRdb's copy holds only in-frame clones and misses some; the assay was immunoSEQ multiplex PCR. The table records 130,000 or so clones, about two thirds of them present only once. Sequencing used PBMCs. The receptors come from a man aged 50 to 60 in good health and CMV-seropositive.

The V and J genes are TRBV19 and TRBJ1-2; 7 nucleotides line up with TRBD1. CDR3 size: 15 residues. The germline gives CDR1 LNHDA, CDR2 SQIVND (reference sequence). J was trimmed by 8 bases and V by 4 bases; bases with no gene match: 13. CDR3: CASSKVMDRSQGYTF. The CDR3 nucleotides are TGTGCCAGTAGTAAGGTGATGGACAGGTCCCAAGGCTACACCTTC.

This chain links TRBV18 with TRBJ2-3, with 8 bases that match TRBD1. From germline, CDR1 is KGHSH and CDR2 LQKENI. This CDR3 has 14 residues. J lost 1 base, V lost 6 bases, and 3 bases had no gene match. CDR3 amino acids: CASSGTGGTDTQYF. In DNA, the CDR3 is TGTGCCAGCTCCGGGACAGGCGGCACAGATACGCAGTATTTT.

The chain carries TRBV28 and TRBJ2-6; D is unresolved. This CDR3 comprises 15 residues. Germline values: CDR1 MDHEN, CDR2 SYDVKM. V gave up 2 bases and J gave up 3 bases, with 8 bases separating them. The CDR3 region has the DNA TGTGCCAGCAGTTTAGCGACATTTGGGGCCAACGTCCTGACTTTC. It codes for CASSLATFGANVLTF.

This clone turned up a few times. This chain uses TRBV10-1 with TRBJ2-7, with a possible D match to TRBD2 (6 bases). From germline, CDR1 is WNHNN and CDR2 SYGVQD (reference sequence). The CDR3 is made up of 12 amino acids. V dropped 5 bases and J dropped 2 bases, with 7 bases sitting between them. The CDR3 DNA reads TGCGCCAGCAGTTGGGGGGCCTACGAGCAGTACTTC. Translating gives CASSWGAYEQYF.

The count of this clone is one. The chain is built from TRBV6-5 and TRBJ2-1, with D possibly TRBD2 on 5 matching bases. V was clipped by 10 bases and J by 8 bases, with 18 bases between them. CDR3 length: 13 residues. Germline V lookup: CDR1 MNHEY, CDR2 SVGAGI. The CDR3 sequence is CAIGKSGNDEQFF. For the CDR3, the DNA is TGTGCCATCGGTAAATCCGGGAACGATGAGCAGTTCTTC.

The V call is TRBV11-2, the J call TRBJ2-1, with 10 nucleotides matching TRBD2. With 1 base clipped from V and 3 bases from J, the junction kept 0 bases outside the gene matches. The CDR3 loop spans 15 amino acids. From germline, CDR1 is SGHAT and CDR2 FQNNGV. CDR3 protein: CASSLGTSGYNEQFF. CDR3 bases: TGTGCCAGCAGCTTAGGGACTAGCGGCTACAATGAGCAGTTCTTC.

The chain recombines TRBV9 with TRBJ2-7, with D uncertain. V was clipped by 0 bases and J by 2 bases, with 9 bases between them. The CDR3 is 14 residues long. CDR1 SGDLS and CDR2 YYNGEE come from the germline V gene. CDR3 coding DNA: TGTGCCAGCAGCGTAGACGGCGGCCCCTACGAGCAGTACTTC. Translated: CASSVDGGPYEQYF.

This chain uses TRBV5-1 with TRBJ1-1; D may be TRBD1 (5 bases). The CDR3 runs to 15 residues. Germline V gene data show CDR1 as SGHRS and CDR2 as YFSETQ. Trimming removed 1 base at V and 5 bases at J, with 15 bases between. CDR3 DNA sequence: TGCGCCAGCAGCTTGTTTACAGGTACCGAGACTGAAGCTTTCTTT. Translated: CASSLFTGTETEAFF. Supplemented by reference TRBV5-1 and TRBJ1-1, the full variable domain reads KAGVTQTPRYLIKTRGQQVTLSCSPISGHRSVSWYQQTPGQGLQFLFEYFSETQRNKGNFPGRFSGRQFSNSRSEMNVSTLELGDSALYLCASSLFTGTETEAFFGQGTRLTVV.

The rearrangement links TRBV19 to TRBJ2-2; TRBD1 aligns across 9 bases. The CDR3 is 14 residues long. Germline V gene sequence: CDR1 LNHDA, CDR2 SQIVND (reference sequence). With V trimmed by 10 bases and J by 0 bases, 3 bases remained unmatched. The CDR3 DNA reads as TGTGCCACCCGACAGGGGGCGAACACCGGGGAGCTGTTTTTT. This encodes CATRQGANTGELFF. The entire variable domain, with the rest obtained from reference TRBV19 and TRBJ2-2, is as follows: DGGITQSPKYLFRKEGQNVTLSCEQNLNHDAMYWYRQDPGQGLRLIYYSQIVNDFQKGDIAEGYSVSREKKESFPLTVTSAQKNPTAFYLCATRQGANTGELFFGEGSRLTVL.

A remark on this clone: The junction differs from germline at one of its ends, possibly a read error. The chain links TRBV7-9 to TRBJ1-3; D ambiguous. The CDR3 is 14 amino acids. CDR1 is SEHNR, CDR2 FQNEAQ, per germline (reference sequence). This chain's CDR3 is CSSSLGHSGNTIYF. CDR3 DNA: TGTTCCAGCAGCTTAGGTCATAGTGGAAACACCATATATTTT.

J is TRBJ1-1 and V is TRBV4-1; 9 positions match TRBD1. The CDR3 length is 15 residues. CDR1 MGHRA and CDR2 YSYEKL come from the germline V gene. Losses at the gene ends were 4 bases for V and 0 bases for J; bases not matched to a gene: 3. CDR3 DNA: TGCGCCAGCAGCCTCCGACAGGGGGTGAACACTGAAGCTTTCTTT. This sequence encodes CASSLRQGVNTEAFF.

The rearrangement uses TRBV4-1 and TRBJ2-2; TRBD2 is a possible D gene (6 bases). Trimming took 2 bases from V and 3 from J, leaving 22 bases between them. Germline V gene sequence: CDR1 MGHRA, CDR2 YSYEKL. The CDR3 loop spans 19 amino acids. CDR3 amino acids: CASSQRRGTRRSDTGELFF. CDR3 nucleotides: TGCGCCAGCAGCCAAAGGAGGGGAACAAGGCGGAGCGACACCGGGGAGCTGTTTTTT.

CDR3 DNA: TGTGCCAGCAGCCTACGGACAGGGGAGACCTACGAGCAGTACTTC. Protein product: CASSLRTGETYEQYF. This chain connects TRBV5-4 to TRBJ2-7; 9 positions match TRBD1. Germline CDR1 is SGHNT and CDR2 is YYREEE (reference sequence). The CDR3 length is 15 residues. Losses at the gene ends were 4 bases for V and 2 bases for J; bases not matched to a gene: 7.

The CDR3: CASHRGTAVGQPQHF. CDR3 in DNA: TGTGCCTCCCACCGCGGGACAGCGGTGGGTCAGCCCCAGCATTTT. This chain uses TRBV19 with TRBJ1-5; TRBD1 matches at 7 bases. Germline V gives CDR1 LNHDA, CDR2 SQIVND (reference sequence). There are 15 residues in the CDR3. V dropped 11 bases and J dropped 6; count of bases not matched to a gene: 16.

The chain employs TRBV7-8 and TRBJ1-1, with TRBD1 matching over 9 bases. The CDR3 has 15 residues. The germline V gene encodes CDR1 SGHVS and CDR2 FQNEAQ. V shed 3 bases, J shed 8 bases, and the junction held 10 bases outside the gene matches. Here the CDR3 reads CASSLGQGFGVEAFF. CDR3 bases: TGTGCCAGCAGCTTGGGACAGGGCTTCGGAGTAGAAGCTTTCTTT.